The clone carrying this TCR beta chain appeared once. The table came from immunoSEQ multiplex PCR; TCRdb's copy has only in-frame clones and leaves some out. The data contain a few hundred thousand clones, approximately 86% of them seen just once; the ten biggest clones take up 2% to 3%. The V gene lost 6 bases and the J gene lost 0 bases, with 15 bases spanning the gap. Per germline, CDR1 MDHEN and CDR2 SYDVKM. The CDR3 extends over 16 amino acids. These data come from a study of blood T cell repertoires in COVID-19. This sequence joins TRBV28 and TRBJ1-3; D remains unclear. This TCR was recovered from a man between 18 and 35 years old with active or convalescent COVID-19. Material: peripheral blood. The CDR3: CASRKSGESSGNTIYF. CDR3 nucleotides: TGTGCCAGCAGGAAATCGGGTGAGAGCTCTGGAAACACCATATATTTT.